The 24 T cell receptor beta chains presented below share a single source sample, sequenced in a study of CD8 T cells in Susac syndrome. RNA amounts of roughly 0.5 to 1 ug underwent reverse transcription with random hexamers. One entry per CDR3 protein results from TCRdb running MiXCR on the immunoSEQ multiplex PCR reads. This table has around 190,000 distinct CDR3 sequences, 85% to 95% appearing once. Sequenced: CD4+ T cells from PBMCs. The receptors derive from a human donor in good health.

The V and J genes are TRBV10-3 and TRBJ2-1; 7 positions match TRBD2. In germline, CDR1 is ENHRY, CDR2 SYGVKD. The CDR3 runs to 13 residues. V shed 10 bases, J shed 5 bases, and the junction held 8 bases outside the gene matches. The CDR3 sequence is CATNSGTNNEQFF. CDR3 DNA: TGTGCCACCAACTCCGGGACTAACAATGAGCAGTTCTTC.

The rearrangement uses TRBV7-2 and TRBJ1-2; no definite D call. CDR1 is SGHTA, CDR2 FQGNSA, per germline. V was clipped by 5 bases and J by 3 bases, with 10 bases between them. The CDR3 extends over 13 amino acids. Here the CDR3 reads CASSPSGYYGYTF. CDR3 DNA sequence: TGTGCCAGCAGCCCCTCCGGATACTATGGCTACACCTTC.

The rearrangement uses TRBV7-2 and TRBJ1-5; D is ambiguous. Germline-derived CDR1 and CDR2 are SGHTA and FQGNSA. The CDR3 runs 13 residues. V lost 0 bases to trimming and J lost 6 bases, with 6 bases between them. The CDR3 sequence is CASSLASTQPQHF. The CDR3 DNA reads TGTGCCAGCAGCTTAGCATCCACTCAGCCCCAGCATTTT.

The CDR3 region has the DNA TGTGCCAGCAGCCCGGGACTAGCGGCTTACAATGAGCAGTTCTTC. Translated, it gives CASSPGLAAYNEQFF. The V gene is TRBV7-3, the J gene TRBJ2-1, with 11 nucleotides matching TRBD2. Germline CDR1 and CDR2: SGHTA and FQGTGA. The CDR3 runs to 15 residues. The ends lost 5 bases at V and 4 bases at J; junction bases unmatched: 4. Full variable domain (remainder filled in from reference TRBV7-3 and TRBJ2-1): GAGVSQTPSNKVTEKGKYVELRCDPISGHTALYWYRQSLGQGPEFLIYFQGTGAADDSGLPNDRFFAVRPEGSVSTLKIQRTERGDSAVYLCASSPGLAAYNEQFFGPGTRLTVL.

This CDR3 is CSASRGDGAHEQYF. In DNA form, the CDR3 reads TGCAGTGCTAGTAGAGGGGACGGGGCCCACGAGCAGTACTTC. The chain uses TRBV20-1 and TRBJ2-7, with D perhaps TRBD1 or TRBD2 (5 bases each). The CDR3 loop spans 14 amino acids. The V gene's germline CDR1 is DFQATT and CDR2 SNEGSKA (reference sequence). Trimming cost V 3 bases and J 5 bases, with 17 bases left between them.

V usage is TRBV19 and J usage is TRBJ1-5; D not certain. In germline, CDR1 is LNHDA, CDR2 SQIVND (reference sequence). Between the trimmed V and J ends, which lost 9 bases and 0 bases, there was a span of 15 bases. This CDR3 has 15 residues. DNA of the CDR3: TGTGCCAGCACCCGTGGGCAGCATAGCAATCAGCCCCAGCATTTT. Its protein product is CASTRGQHSNQPQHF.

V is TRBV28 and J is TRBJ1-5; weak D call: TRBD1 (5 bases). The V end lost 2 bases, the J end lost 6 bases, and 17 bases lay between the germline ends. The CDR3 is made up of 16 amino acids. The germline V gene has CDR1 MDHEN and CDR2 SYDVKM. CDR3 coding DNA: TGTGCCAGCAGTTTAGCTTGGGGCCCCGGCGGTCAGCCCCAGCATTTT. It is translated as CASSLAWGPGGQPQHF. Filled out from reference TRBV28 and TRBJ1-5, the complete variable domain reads DVKVTQSSRYLVKRTGEKVFLECVQDMDHENMFWYRQDPGLGLRLIYFSYDVKMKEKGDIPEGYSVSREKKERFSLILESASTNQTSMYLCASSLAWGPGGQPQHFGDGTRLSIL.

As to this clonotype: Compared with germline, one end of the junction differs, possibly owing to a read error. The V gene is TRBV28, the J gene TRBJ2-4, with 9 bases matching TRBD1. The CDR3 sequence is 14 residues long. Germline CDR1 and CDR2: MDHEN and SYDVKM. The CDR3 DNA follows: TGTGCCAGCAGTTTAAAGGACAGGGGACACCTAAGCTTCTTC. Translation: CASSLKDRGHLSFF. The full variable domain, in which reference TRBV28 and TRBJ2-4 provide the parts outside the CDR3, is DVKVTQSSRYLVKRTGEKVFLECVQDMDHENMFWYRQDPGLGLRLIYFSYDVKMKEKGDIPEGYSVSREKKERFSLILESASTNQTSMYLCASSLKDRGHLSFFGAGTRLSVL.

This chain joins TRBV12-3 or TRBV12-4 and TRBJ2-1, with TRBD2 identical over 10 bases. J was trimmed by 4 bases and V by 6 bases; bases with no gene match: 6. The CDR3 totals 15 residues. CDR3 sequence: CASRVTSGDYNEQFF. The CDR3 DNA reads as TGTGCCAGCAGGGTTACTAGCGGGGATTACAATGAGCAGTTCTTC.

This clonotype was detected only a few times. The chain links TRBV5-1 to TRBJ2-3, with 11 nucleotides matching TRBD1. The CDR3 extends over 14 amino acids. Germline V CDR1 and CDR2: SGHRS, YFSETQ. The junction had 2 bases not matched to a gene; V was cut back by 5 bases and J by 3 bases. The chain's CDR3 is CASRGTGGTDTQYF. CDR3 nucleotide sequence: TGCGCCAGCAGAGGGACAGGGGGGACAGATACGCAGTATTTT.

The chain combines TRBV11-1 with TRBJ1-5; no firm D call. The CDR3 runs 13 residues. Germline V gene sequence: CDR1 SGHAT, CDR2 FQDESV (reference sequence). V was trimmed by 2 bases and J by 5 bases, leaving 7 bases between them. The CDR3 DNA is TGTGCCAGCAGCTTATCCACCCATCAGCCCCAGCATTTT. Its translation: CASSLSTHQPQHF.

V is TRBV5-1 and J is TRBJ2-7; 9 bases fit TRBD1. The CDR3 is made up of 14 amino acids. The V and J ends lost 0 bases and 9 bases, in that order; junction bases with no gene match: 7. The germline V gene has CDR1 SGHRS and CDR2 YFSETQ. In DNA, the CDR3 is TGCGCCAGCAGCTTGGGGGACAGGGATAGTCGGCAGTACGTC. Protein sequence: CASSLGDRDSRQYV.

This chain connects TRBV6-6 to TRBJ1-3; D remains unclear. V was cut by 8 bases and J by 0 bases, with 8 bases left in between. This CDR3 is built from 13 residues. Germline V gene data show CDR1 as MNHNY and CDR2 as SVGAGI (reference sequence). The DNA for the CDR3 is TGTGCCAGCGCGGGGTCCTCTGGAAACACCATATATTTT. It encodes CASAGSSGNTIYF.

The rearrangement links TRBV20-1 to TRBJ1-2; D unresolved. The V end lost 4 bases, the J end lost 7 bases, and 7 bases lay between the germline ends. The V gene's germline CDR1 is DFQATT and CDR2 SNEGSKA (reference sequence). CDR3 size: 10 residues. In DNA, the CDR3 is TGCAGTGCTATCAGTGGTGGCTACACCTTC. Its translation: CSAISGGYTF.

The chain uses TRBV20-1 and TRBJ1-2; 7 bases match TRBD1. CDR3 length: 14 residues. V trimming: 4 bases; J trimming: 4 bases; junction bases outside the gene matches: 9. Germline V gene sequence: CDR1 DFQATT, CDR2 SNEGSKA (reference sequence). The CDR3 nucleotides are TGCAGTGCTATCGTCGGGGACAGCCTCTATGGCTACACCTTC. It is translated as CSAIVGDSLYGYTF.

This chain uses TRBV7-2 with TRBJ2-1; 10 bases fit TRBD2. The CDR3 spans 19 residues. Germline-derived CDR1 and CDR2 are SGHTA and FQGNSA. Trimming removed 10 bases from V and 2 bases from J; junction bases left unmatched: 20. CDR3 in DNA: TGTGCCATCATAGGCAGGACTAGCGGAGCTTGGGCCCCCTACAATGAGCAGTTCTTC. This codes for CAIIGRTSGAWAPYNEQFF.

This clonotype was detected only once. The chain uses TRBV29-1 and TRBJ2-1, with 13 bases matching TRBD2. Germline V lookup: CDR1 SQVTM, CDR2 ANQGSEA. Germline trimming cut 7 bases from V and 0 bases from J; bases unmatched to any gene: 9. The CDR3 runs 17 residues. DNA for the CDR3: TGCAGCGCTCCGACTAGCGGGGGGTCAAGCTCCTACAATGAGCAGTTCTTC. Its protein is CSAPTSGGSSSYNEQFF.

In DNA, the CDR3 is TGCAGCGTTGTTCGAGGGGCAGAGACCCAGTACTTC. Its translation is CSVVRGAETQYF. The V and J genes are TRBV29-1 and TRBJ2-5; the D call may be TRBD1 or TRBD2 (5 bases each). The germline gives CDR1 SQVTM, CDR2 ANQGSEA. This CDR3 contains 12 residues. V was cut by 4 bases and J by 4 bases, with 10 bases left in between.

The CDR3 here is CASSLDGAGNEQFF. The CDR3, as DNA: TGTGCCAGCAGCTTAGATGGAGCGGGGAATGAGCAGTTCTTC. This rearrangement joins TRBV11-2 to TRBJ2-1; 7 nucleotides line up with TRBD2. Germline V gives CDR1 SGHAT, CDR2 FQNNGV. J was trimmed by 7 bases and V by 0 bases; bases with no gene match: 3. This CDR3 is 14 amino acids long.

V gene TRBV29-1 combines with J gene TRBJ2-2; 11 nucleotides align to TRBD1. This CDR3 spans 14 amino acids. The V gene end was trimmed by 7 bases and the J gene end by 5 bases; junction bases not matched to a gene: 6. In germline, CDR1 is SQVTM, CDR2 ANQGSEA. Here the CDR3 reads CSAARDRGTGELFF. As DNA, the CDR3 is TGCAGCGCCGCACGGGACAGGGGGACCGGGGAGCTGTTTTTT.

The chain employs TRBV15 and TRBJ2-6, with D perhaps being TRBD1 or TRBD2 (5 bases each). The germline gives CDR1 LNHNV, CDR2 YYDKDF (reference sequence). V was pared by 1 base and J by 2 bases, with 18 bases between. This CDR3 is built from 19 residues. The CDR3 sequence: CATSRGAMGVLAGANVLTF. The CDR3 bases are TGTGCCACCAGCAGAGGGGCGATGGGGGTACTGGCTGGGGCCAACGTCCTGACTTTC.

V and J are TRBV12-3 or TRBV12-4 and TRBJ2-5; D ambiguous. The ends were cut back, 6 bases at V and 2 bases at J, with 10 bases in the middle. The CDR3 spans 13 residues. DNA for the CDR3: TGTGCCAGCAGCCCGGACGAGCAAGAGACCCAGTACTTC. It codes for CASSPDEQETQYF.

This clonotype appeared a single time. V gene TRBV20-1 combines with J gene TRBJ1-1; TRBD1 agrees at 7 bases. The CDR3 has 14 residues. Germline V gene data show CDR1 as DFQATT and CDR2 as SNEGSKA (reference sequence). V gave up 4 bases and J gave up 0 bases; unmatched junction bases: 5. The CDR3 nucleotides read TGCAGTGCTACCAGGGGGATCATGAACACTGAAGCTTTCTTT. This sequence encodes CSATRGIMNTEAFF.

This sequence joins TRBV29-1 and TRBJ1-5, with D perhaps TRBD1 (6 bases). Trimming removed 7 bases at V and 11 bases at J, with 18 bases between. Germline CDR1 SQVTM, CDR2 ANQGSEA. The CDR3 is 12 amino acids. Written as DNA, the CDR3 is TGCAGCGCGGACAGTCCAACGGGTGCCCAGCATTTT. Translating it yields CSADSPTGAQHF.